This T cell receptor beta chain was found in a study of technical replicates of blood from a handful of donors. Measured with immunoSEQ multiplex PCR; TCRdb has only the in-frame clones, and not every one. Of tens of thousands of clones in the sample, 90% to 98% were seen once. From germline, CDR1 is LNHDA and CDR2 SQIVND (reference sequence). Unmatched junction bases numbered 7, after V lost 8 bases and J lost 1 base. This CDR3 has 15 amino acids. The TCR originated in a human donor in good health. J is TRBJ2-2 and V is TRBV19; 7 bases agree with TRBD1. Sample: T cells isolated from PBMCs. The CDR3 sequence is CASSAGTVNTGELFF. The CDR3 DNA follows: TGTGCCAGTTCGGCCGGGACAGTGAACACCGGGGAGCTGTTTTTT.